The T cell receptor (beta chain) under discussion was sequenced for a study of shared clonotypes between healthy human individuals. Across the whole study: Three plates each covered CD4 naive and memory; CD8 naive two, CD8 memory one.

Naive CD8 populations comprised CD45RO-negative cells positively selected for CCR7, excluding terminally differentiated effector memory CD45RA+ cells. Sequencing used immunoSEQ multiplex PCR; TCRdb keeps in-frame clones, though not all of them. The data hold hundreds of thousands of clones, with roughly 96% observed a single time. Trimming left V 3 bases short and J 2 bases short, with 10 bases between. Germline CDR1 GTSNPN, CDR2 SVGIG (reference sequence). The CDR3 consists of 13 residues. The chain employs TRBV30 and TRBJ1-2; possible D gene TRBD1, 5 bases. This TCR was sampled from a woman in her twenties or thirties in good health. The sequencing input was naive CD8+ T cells sorted from blood. In nucleotides, the CDR3 is TGTGCCTGGAGAGAACAGGAAAACTATGGCTACACCTTC. Translating gives CAWREQENYGYTF.